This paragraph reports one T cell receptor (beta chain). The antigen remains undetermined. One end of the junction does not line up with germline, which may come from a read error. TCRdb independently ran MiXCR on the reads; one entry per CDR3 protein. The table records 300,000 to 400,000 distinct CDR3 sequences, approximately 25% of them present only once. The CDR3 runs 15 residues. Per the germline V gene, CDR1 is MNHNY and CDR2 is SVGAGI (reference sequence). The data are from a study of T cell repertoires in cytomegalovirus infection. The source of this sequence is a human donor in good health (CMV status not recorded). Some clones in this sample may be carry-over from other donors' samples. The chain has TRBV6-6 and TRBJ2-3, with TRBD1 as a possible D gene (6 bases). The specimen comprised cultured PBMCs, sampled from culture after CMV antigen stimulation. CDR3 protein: CANSPDRPNTDTQYF. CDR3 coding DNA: TGTGCCAACAGTCCAGACAGGCCAAACACAGATACGCAGTATTTT.